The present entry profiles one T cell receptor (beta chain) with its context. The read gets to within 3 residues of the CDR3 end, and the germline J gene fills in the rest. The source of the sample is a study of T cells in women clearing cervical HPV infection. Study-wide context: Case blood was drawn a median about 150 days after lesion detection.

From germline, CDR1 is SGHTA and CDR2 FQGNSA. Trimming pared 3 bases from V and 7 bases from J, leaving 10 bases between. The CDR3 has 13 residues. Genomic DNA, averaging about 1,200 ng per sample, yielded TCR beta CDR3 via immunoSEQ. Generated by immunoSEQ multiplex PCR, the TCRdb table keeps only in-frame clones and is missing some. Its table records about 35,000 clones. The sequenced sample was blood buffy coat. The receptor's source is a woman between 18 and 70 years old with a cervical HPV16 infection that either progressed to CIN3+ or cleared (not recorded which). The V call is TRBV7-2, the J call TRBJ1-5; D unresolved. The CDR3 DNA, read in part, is TGTGCCAGCAGCTTGTGGGCTCGCCAGCCC. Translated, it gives CASSLWARQP. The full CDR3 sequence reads CASSLWARQPQHF.